This TCR beta chain was captured in a study of T cell responses to AZD1222 COVID-19 vaccine (dated by TCRdb to the early 2020s). Study-level background: A total of over 230 trial participants underwent TCR sequencing, of whom 207 received two doses of AZD1222 and some 26 received two doses of the MenACWY control vaccine. Trial participants were enrolled by age into 18-55, 56-69 and 70-plus year subgroups, with around 150, 28 and 57 TCR-sequenced participants respectively.

Results the study describes overall, beyond this receptor: The 56-69-year group was small, and its depth increase did not reach significance, likely because of low power. Conclusions about previously exposed vaccinees are limited because only six or seven AZD1222 recipients were SARS-CoV-2 seropositive at baseline. Participants were mostly white British, with more females than males. The authors suggested clonal diversity may have been underestimated. After two AZD1222 doses, spike-specific TCR breadth and depth were significantly higher than at day 0 and than in MenACWY recipients. CD4 TCRs associated with the vaccine covered the entire spike protein, and the dominant responses were in regions 160-218 and 743-854. No day 14 peak-response samples were available, so repertoires were characterized only after the peak T cell response. Epitopes outside the regions mutated in the B.1.351 and B.1.1.7 variants were reportedly recognized by nearly half of the unique spike-specific TCRs.

The CDR3 regions of human TCRbeta chains were analyzed by immunosequencing. Processing in the source paper ran as follows. Repertoire TCRs were matched against a reference library of SARS-CoV-2-specific TCRs generated with the MIRA antigen-specificity platform. Breadth meant the fraction of unique TCRs that were SARS-CoV-2-associated, whereas depth meant the fraction of total T cells that were SARS-CoV-2-associated. Using the MIRA data, each spike-specific TCR was assigned both to the spike region to which the TCR was reactive and to a CD4 or CD8 class. Log10-transformed breadth and depth values were compared by one-way ANOVA with Sidak's multiple comparisons tests. TCRdb provides this immuneACCESS table in a form limited to in-frame rearrangements. Some clones are lacking; in checked studies, under half of them reflect an unresolved V gene, and why the rest are absent is not known. D and trimming were read from the DNA, whereas the V and J calls and clone size are those reported in that table. The sample includes approximately 180,000 clones, with around 90% observed a single time. The top ten clones comprise 3.6% of the sample.

CDR1 SGHAT and CDR2 FQNNGV were looked up in the germline V gene. The CDR3 runs 16 amino acids, cysteine and phenylalanine included. The DNA shown is the 48-base CDR3, in frame from base 1. V is reduced by 1 base and J by 0 bases, leaving a spacing of 7 bases between them. The time point tag for this specimen amounts to: about 28 days (+/-7) after the second vaccine dose. According to the study, the label for this sample's treatment or condition signals: meningococcal conjugate vaccine given as trial control. Samples from vaccinated people were obtained from the UK trials COV001 and COV002, which included a single-blind randomized controlled phase 2/3 trial of AZD1222 (ChAdOx1 nCoV-19) in healthy adults. Trial participant PBMC samples were collected at day 0 and day 28 after the second dose for TCRbeta chain sequencing. A note on this clone: It lacks a known antigen. No base quality information exists; no much larger clone differs at one position.

The receptor comes from an adult who received the MenACWY meningococcal vaccine as a control. The rearrangement joined TRBV11-2 to TRBJ2-6; no confident D gene assignment can be made. The sample in question was peripheral blood, obtained 28 days after the second dose of the MenACWY control vaccine. The DNA reads TGTGCCAGCAGCTTAGTCCCGAACTCTGGGGCCAACGTCCTGACTTTC. It encodes CASSLVPNSGANVLTF.